This T cell receptor (beta chain) appears in the sequencing data of a study of lymphopenia after photon versus proton radiotherapy. Clones were sequenced by immunoSEQ multiplex PCR, and TCRdb holds only the in-frame ones, with some missing. This table has roughly 41,000 clones, more than 70% appearing once. The CDR3 covers 13 residues. The germline V gene has CDR1 MNHEY and CDR2 SMNVEV (reference sequence). Trimming took 2 bases from V and 5 from J; bases not matched to a gene: 2. This sequence joins TRBV27 and TRBJ1-2; 7 bases are shared with TRBD1. This TCR derives from a man between 50 and 59 years old with gastric cancer. The starting material was peripheral blood, obtained from a patient treated with photon-based radiotherapy. CDR3 in amino acids: CASSLRQGYGYTF. The CDR3 DNA reads TGTGCCAGCAGTTTACGACAGGGTTATGGCTACACCTTC.